This T cell receptor (beta chain) comes out of a study of blood T cell repertoires in COVID-19. Study details: The United States, Italy and Spain provided the acute and convalescent COVID-19 samples. T cells, B-cell-depleted T cells, or PBMCs provided the cDNA or gDNA that served as material.

As processed by the authors: Reference gene primer amplification yielded estimated nucleated cell counts. Produced via immunoSEQ multiplex PCR; TCRdb's table is partial and in-frame only. D and trimming come from the DNA, and the V and J calls and clone size come from that table. This table holds around 34,000 clones, about four fifths found once. Looked up from germline, CDR1 is SGHNT and CDR2 is YYREEE (reference sequence). With 7 bases clipped from V and 7 bases from J, the junction kept 7 bases outside the gene matches. There are 14 residues in the CDR3. The chain joins TRBV5-4 to TRBJ2-2; 10 bases map to TRBD2. The clonotype comes from a man between 50 and 59 years old with acute or convalescent COVID-19. Sequenced sample: peripheral blood. CDR3 sequence reads: CASWVAGGNGELFF. CDR3 DNA sequence: TGTGCCAGCTGGGTAGCGGGAGGTAACGGGGAGCTGTTTTTT. The full variable domain, with the rest looked up from reference TRBV5-4 and TRBJ2-2, is ETGVTQSPTHLIKTRGQQVTLRCSSQSGHNTVSWYQQALGQGPQFIFQYYREEENGRGNFPPRFSGLQFPNYSSELNVNALELDDSALYLCASWVAGGNGELFFGEGSRLTVL.